Following are 14 T cell receptor beta chains from one sample sequenced in a study of regulatory T cells in long-lasting Graves disease (dated by TCRdb to the early 2020s). To prepare the library, multiplex PCR was applied. TCRdb shows the sequencer as Illumina HiSeq 4000. iRepertoire HTBI primers and Arm-PCR amplification of CDR3 regions were used to construct TCR beta libraries. TCRdb ran its own pipeline on the public reads, namely fastp trimming at Q25 and MiXCR clone calling, and kept in-frame beta chains. Rows matching on CDR3 protein sequence are summarized as one entry with the most common DNA and genes. The sample profile shows approximately 400,000 distinct CDR3 sequences; 23% of them were found once. The ten most abundant clones make up approximately 25% of the sample. The time point label, as the study defines it: persistent/refractory GD, antithyroid drugs over 5 years with positive TRAb. For both TCR sequencing and RNA sequencing, RNA was extracted from PBMCs in TRIzol.

The sample in question was peripheral blood mononuclear cells (PBMCs), obtained when the disease was refractory, from a patient treated with antithyroid drugs. These receptors were obtained from a female donor with Graves disease.

The chain's CDR3 is CAWSVRGQGFSYYGYTF. As DNA, the CDR3 is TGTGCCTGGAGTGTAAGAGGACAGGGCTTTTCCTACTATGGCTACACCTTC. V is TRBV30 and J is TRBJ1-2; 8 positions match TRBD1. V gave up 0 bases and J gave up 3 bases; unmatched junction bases: 12. The CDR3 has 17 residues. CDR1 is GTSNPN, CDR2 SVGIG, per germline (reference sequence).

This clonotype has a handful of counts. The chain recombines TRBV28 with TRBJ2-7, with D possibly matching TRBD1 (5 bases). In germline, CDR1 is MDHEN, CDR2 SYDVKM. The CDR3 contains 14 residues. The V end lost 6 bases, the J end lost 1 base, and 13 bases lay between the germline ends. CDR3 in DNA: TGTGCCAGCAGATCCATACAGGATTCCTACGAGCAGTACTTC. Its translation: CASRSIQDSYEQYF. Complete variable domain (other parts from reference TRBV28 and TRBJ2-7): DVKVTQSSRYLVKRTGEKVFLECVQDMDHENMFWYRQDPGLGLRLIYFSYDVKMKEKGDIPEGYSVSREKKERFSLILESASTNQTSMYLCASRSIQDSYEQYFGPGTRLTVT.

This clonotype was detected ten times or more. This chain connects TRBV20-1 to TRBJ2-7; D uncertain. V dropped 4 bases and J dropped 0 bases, with 13 bases sitting between them. There are 14 residues in the CDR3. Germline V gives CDR1 DFQATT, CDR2 SNEGSKA (reference sequence). CDR3 in DNA: TGCAGTGCTACCTCTGAAGGCAGCTCCTACGAGCAGTACTTC. Translating gives CSATSEGSSYEQYF.

This clonotype was recorded many times. The chain combines TRBV12-3 or TRBV12-4 with TRBJ1-5; D remains unclear. This CDR3 spans 14 amino acids. V was pared by 2 bases and J by 6 bases, with 11 bases between. CDR3 sequence (DNA): TGTGCCAGCAGTTTATCCCAGGTGGCTCAGCCCCAGCATTTT. This sequence encodes CASSLSQVAQPQHF.

This clonotype was seen a few times. This chain joins TRBV7-3 and TRBJ2-6; 7 bases align to TRBD1. Germline values: CDR1 SGHTA, CDR2 FQGTGA. CDR3 size: 14 residues. V dropped 3 bases and J dropped 4; count of bases not matched to a gene: 0. CDR3 nucleotides: TGTGCCAGCAGCTTGGACAGGGGGGCCAACGTCCTGACTTTC. Translation: CASSLDRGANVLTF.

The rearrangement uses TRBV30 and TRBJ1-2; no definite D call. V was pared by 2 bases and J by 3 bases, with 13 bases between. Germline V gene lookup returns CDR1 GTSNPN and CDR2 SVGIG (reference sequence). This CDR3 comprises 14 residues. CDR3 amino acids: CAWSLTLGYYGYTF. The CDR3 DNA follows: TGTGCCTGGAGTCTAACTCTGGGGTACTATGGCTACACCTTC.

The rearrangement joins TRBV27 to TRBJ2-7, with TRBD2 matching 16 bases. Losses at the gene ends were 5 bases for V and 4 bases for J; bases not matched to a gene: 5. This CDR3 contains 16 residues. Germline loops: CDR1 MNHEY, CDR2 SMNVEV (reference sequence). The CDR3 DNA sequence: TGTGCCAGCAGTCCGGGACTAGCGGGAGGGATGTACGAGCAGTACTTC. Translated, it gives CASSPGLAGGMYEQYF.

At least ten counts were recorded for this clonotype. In DNA form, the CDR3 reads TGTGCCAGCAGTGAGCTAGCGGGTAAAGAGACCCAGTACTTC. Protein product: CASSELAGKETQYF. The J gene is TRBJ2-5, the V gene TRBV6-1, with 8 nucleotides matching TRBD2. V trimming: 3 bases; J trimming: 3 bases; junction bases outside the gene matches: 3. The CDR3 sequence is 14 residues long. Germline V lookup: CDR1 MNHNS, CDR2 SASEGT.

A remark on this clonotype: A much larger clone differs by one base, so this may be a read error. The rearrangement uses TRBV29-1 and TRBJ1-2; D gene unclear. Germline lookup yields CDR1 SQVTM and CDR2 ANQGSEA. V was cut by 5 bases and J by 7 bases, with 14 bases left in between. CDR3 length: 12 amino acids. CDR3 bases: TGCAGCGTTAAGGACGGAGCTGCTGGCTACACCTTC. Translating it yields CSVKDGAAGYTF.

This clonotype showed up just a few times. The V and J genes are TRBV20-1 and TRBJ2-7, with TRBD1 as a possible D gene (6 bases). V dropped 0 bases and J dropped 4 bases, with 19 bases sitting between them. This CDR3 contains 16 residues. Per the germline V gene, CDR1 is DFQATT and CDR2 is SNEGSKA (reference sequence). CDR3 in DNA: TGCAGTGCTAGAGAGAGGGGACAAGGACCGAAATACGAGCAGTACTTC. This sequence encodes CSARERGQGPKYEQYF.

This clonotype was seen a few times. The chain uses TRBV30 and TRBJ1-5, with D possibly TRBD1 on 5 matching bases. Trimming pared 6 bases from V and 5 bases from J, leaving 17 bases between. This CDR3 contains 14 residues. From germline, CDR1 is GTSNPN and CDR2 SVGIG (reference sequence). CDR3: CACPRSGIYQPQHF. CDR3 in DNA: TGTGCCTGCCCCCGCTCAGGGATATATCAGCCCCAGCATTTT.

In this sample, this clonotype turned up many times. V and J are TRBV6-1 and TRBJ2-7; D gene ambiguous. The V end was cut by 6 bases, the J end by 3 bases, with 6 bases between. This CDR3 has 11 amino acids. The V gene's germline CDR1 is MNHNS and CDR2 SASEGT. Written as DNA, the CDR3 is TGTGCCAGCAGACACAGCTACGAGCAGTACTTC. This translates into CASRHSYEQYF.

This clonotype was observed a handful of times. The rearrangement joins TRBV19 to TRBJ1-5; D gene unclear. This CDR3 comprises 15 residues. The ends were cut back, 7 bases at V and 0 bases at J, with 13 bases in the middle. Germline V lookup: CDR1 LNHDA, CDR2 SQIVND (reference sequence). Written as DNA, the CDR3 is TGTGCCAGTACCAAGGGCCGGTCTAGCAATCAGCCCCAGCATTTT. This translates into CASTKGRSSNQPQHF.

The rearrangement joins TRBV5-1 to TRBJ2-7, with 11 bases that match TRBD2. The CDR3 sequence is 18 residues long. Germline V gene lookup returns CDR1 SGHRS and CDR2 YFSETQ. Trimming took 4 bases from V and 1 from J; bases not matched to a gene: 13. CDR3 DNA: TGCGCCAGCAGCCCGGGACAGGCGGGACTAGCGGTTTCCTACGAGCAGTACTTC. Its protein is CASSPGQAGLAVSYEQYF.